A selection of T cell receptor beta chains follows, all from one sample in a study of PD-1 blockade in classical Hodgkin lymphoma. The method was immunoSEQ multiplex PCR; TCRdb's version includes in-frame clones alone and lacks a portion of them. The sample consists of roughly 100,000 clones, roughly 89% of them appearing once. The specimen comprised peripheral blood mononuclear cells (PBMCs), sampled before the fourth cycle of nivolumab. The receptors come from a human donor with classical Hodgkin lymphoma. The CDR3 runs from the conserved cysteine through the conserved F or W. Fields, in order: V gene, J gene, clone size, D gene, CDR3 DNA, CDR3 protein. The D gene is left open where the match is weak. Some rows mark clone size as missing; the rest say once, few, many or name a class of expanded clone.

>TRBV7-2|TRBJ2-1|once|TRBD2
TGTGCCAGCAGCTTAGGTCAACTGAGGGCGGGAGGGTACAATGAGCAGTTCTTC
CASSLGQLRAGGYNEQFF
>TRBV5-1|TRBJ2-1|-|-
TGCGCCAGCAGCTTGGCCAATGAGCAGTTCTTC
CASSLANEQFF
>TRBV19|TRBJ2-3|-|-
TGTGCCAGTAGTATTGGCGGGAAGATCACAGATACGCAGTATTTT
CASSIGGKITDTQYF
>TRBV4-3|TRBJ1-1|-|-
TGCGCCAGCAGCCAGGGCGGGGTGACGACTGAAGCTTTCTTT
CASSQGGVTTEAFF
>TRBV28|TRBJ1-5|-|-
TGTGCCAGCAGTTATCCTGGAGCCCAGCCCCAGCATTTT
CASSYPGAQPQHF
>TRBV15|TRBJ1-5|-|-
TGTGCCACCAGCAGAGGGGTCGGACAGCTACATCAGCCCCAGCATTTT
CATSRGVGQLHQPQHF
>TRBV2|TRBJ2-2|-|-
TGTGCCAGCAGTGCAACAGGGCACCGTGGCACCGGGGAGCTGTTTTTT
CASSATGHRGTGELFF
>TRBV10-2|TRBJ2-5|-|TRBD2
TGCGCCAGCAGTATAGGGACTAGCGGGAGGAGAGCGGGCCAAGAGACCCAGTACTTC
CASSIGTSGRRAGQETQYF
>TRBV10-3|TRBJ2-7|-|-
TGTGCCATCAGTGAAGTCGGGACGGCGTACGAGCAGTACTTC
CAISEVGTAYEQYF
>TRBV4-3|TRBJ1-4|-|-
TGCGCCAGCAGCTTGGACACCGATGAAAAACTGTTTTTT
CASSLDTDEKLFF
>TRBV27|TRBJ1-5|once|TRBD1
TGTGCCAGCATGAGACAGGGGAATTGGGATCAGCCCCAGCATTTT
CASMRQGNWDQPQHF
>TRBV10-3|TRBJ1-2|-|-
TGTGCCATCAGTGAGGGGCAGGGCAGGAGCGGCTACACCTTC
CAISEGQGRSGYTF
>TRBV28|TRBJ2-7|-|-
TGTGCCAGCAGGCAACTCAGGCTTAGCAAGCACGAGCAGTACTTC
CASRQLRLSKHEQYF
>TRBV29-1|TRBJ1-1|-|-
TGCAGCGTTGAGGCCACGAACACTGAAGCTTTCTTT
CSVEATNTEAFF
>TRBV27|TRBJ2-7|-|-
TGTGCCAGCAGTTTATCACGAGGGGGCTACGAGCAGTACTTC
CASSLSRGGYEQYF
>TRBV30|TRBJ2-3|-|TRBD1
TGTGCCTGGAGTGACCGACAGGGTCGATTTGGCACAGATACGCAGTATTTT
CAWSDRQGRFGTDTQYF
>TRBV7-9|TRBJ2-1|-|-
TGTGCCAGCAGCTTAGGAGTCCCGGGAGCTAGGAATGAGCAGTTCTTC
CASSLGVPGARNEQFF
>TRBV4-1|TRBJ1-1|-|-
TGCGCCAGCAGCCAAGGGGTGGGGGTAGGGACTGAAGCTTTCTTT
CASSQGVGVGTEAFF
>TRBV6-1|TRBJ2-7|-|-
TGTGCCAGCAGTAGTAGGCGGACAGACCCTGGCGAGCAGTACTTC
CASSSRRTDPGEQYF
>TRBV7-9|TRBJ2-7|-|-
TGTGCCAGCAGCGCGCAGGGGACCTACGAGCAGTACTTC
CASSAQGTYEQYF
>TRBV28|TRBJ1-5|-|TRBD1
TGTGCCAGCAGCCCAGGGGACAGGGAGAATCGGCCCCAGCATTTT
CASSPGDRENRPQHF
>TRBV6-5|TRBJ2-3|once|TRBD2
TGTGCCAGCTCGACTAGCGGGGACACAGATACGCAGTATTTT
CASSTSGDTDTQYF
>TRBV29-1|TRBJ1-1|few|TRBD1
TGCAGCGTTGAAGGCCGGGACAGCACTGAAGCTTTCTTT
CSVEGRDSTEAFF
>TRBV9|TRBJ2-1|-|TRBD1
TGTGCCAGCAGCGTAGTCGGACAGGGGAGGAATGAGCAGTTCTTC
CASSVVGQGRNEQFF
>TRBV2|TRBJ1-2|-|-
TGTGCCAGCAGTGCGGGTGTGTACTATGGCTACACCTTC
CASSAGVYYGYTF